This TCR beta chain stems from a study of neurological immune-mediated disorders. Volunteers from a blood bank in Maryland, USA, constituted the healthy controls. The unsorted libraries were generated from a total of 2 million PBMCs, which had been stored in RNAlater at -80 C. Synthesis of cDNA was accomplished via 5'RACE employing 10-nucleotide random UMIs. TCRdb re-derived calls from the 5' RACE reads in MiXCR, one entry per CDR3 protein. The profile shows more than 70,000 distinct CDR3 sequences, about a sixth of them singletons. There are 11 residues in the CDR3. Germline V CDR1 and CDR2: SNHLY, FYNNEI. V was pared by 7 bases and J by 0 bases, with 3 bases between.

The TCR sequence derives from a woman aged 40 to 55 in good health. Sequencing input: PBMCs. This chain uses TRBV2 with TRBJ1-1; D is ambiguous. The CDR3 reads CASTLNTEAFF. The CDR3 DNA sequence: TGTGCCAGCACGTTGAACACTGAAGCTTTCTTT.